This T cell receptor (beta chain) came from a study of regulatory T cells in long-lasting Graves disease. Study details: Graves' patients who were just diagnosed had used antithyroid drugs for under 3 months. Study-wide results and caveats: Persistent Graves' disease cases displayed lower TCR diversity than newly diagnosed ones.

A note on this clonotype: Its target is unknown.

Germline assignment: CDR1 DFQATT and CDR2 SNEGSKA (reference sequence). V shed 3 bases and J 3 bases; nucleotides not matched to a gene: 5. This CDR3 comprises 15 residues. Arm-PCR of CDR3 regions and iRepertoire HTBI primers were used to build TCR beta libraries. TCRdb analysed the multiplex PCR reads with MiXCR anew, one entry per CDR3 protein. The sample has a few hundred thousand distinct CDR3 sequences; approximately 15% are singletons. The time point: newly diagnosed GD, antithyroid drugs for less than 3 months. After RNA was extracted from PBMCs, the TCR library was made from it. These data were also reused for a study on T cells in Graves' hyperthyroidism and ophthalmopathy.

The sequence was collected from a man aged 30-40 years with Graves disease. Material: peripheral blood mononuclear cells (PBMCs), obtained at new diagnosis, from a patient treated with antithyroid drugs. V gene TRBV20-1 combines with J gene TRBJ2-7; 13 bases map to TRBD2. The chain's CDR3 is CSARDWTSGSYEQYF. CDR3 bases: TGCAGTGCTAGGGACTGGACTAGCGGGAGCTACGAGCAGTACTTC.